Presented here are 19 T cell receptor beta chains from one specimen sequenced in a study of OX40 agonist ivuxolimab in advanced cancers. Sequenced by immunoSEQ multiplex PCR; TCRdb stores in-frame clones only, minus some. There are more than 60,000 clones in the sample; 80% to 85% occur only once, and roughly 5.3% lies in the top ten. This specimen consisted of CD4+ or CD8+ T cells sorted from blood, obtained in a trial of the OX40 agonist ivuxolimab. Receptor source: an adult with an advanced solid tumor such as melanoma, head and neck, liver or kidney cancer.

This chain uses TRBV7-2 with TRBJ1-4; no firm D call. The germline CDR1 and CDR2 sequences are SGHTA and FQGNSA. V lost 2 bases, J lost 7 bases, and 8 bases lay in between. This CDR3 has 13 amino acids. The CDR3 loop reads CASSLSKGEKLFF. The CDR3 nucleotides read TGTGCCAGCAGCTTAAGCAAGGGTGAAAAACTGTTTTTT.

The V gene is TRBV13, the J gene TRBJ2-1, with 8 bases that match TRBD2. The CDR3 is 16 residues long. V lost 2 bases, J lost 8 bases, and 11 bases stayed unmatched. Germline loops: CDR1 PRHDT, CDR2 FYEKMQ (reference sequence). The CDR3 DNA reads as TGTGCCAGCAGCTTAATTCGTTCGGGGGGGCATTATGAGCAGTTCTTC. Translation: CASSLIRSGGHYEQFF.

J is TRBJ1-2 and V is TRBV6-6; TRBD1 matches at 11 bases. This CDR3 is built from 14 residues. Germline CDR1 reads MNHNY; CDR2 reads SVGAGI (reference sequence). J gave up 7 bases and V 7 bases, and 8 bases lay outside the gene matches. In DNA, the CDR3 is TGTGCCAGCAACCTAGGACAGGGGGCGTTTGGCTACACCTTC. Translation: CASNLGQGAFGYTF.

This chain links TRBV21-1 with TRBJ2-7; the table names TRBD1, a call not compared with the DNA. TRBV21-1 counts as a pseudogene. The CDR3 runs to 15 residues. CDR3 nucleotides: TGTGCCAGCAGCAGGGTTAGGACAGTACCCTACGAGCAGTACTTC. Translation gives CASSRVRTVPYEQYF.

The chain recombines TRBV11-3 with TRBJ2-1, with a weak D call TRBD1 (5 bases). Germline loops: CDR1 SGHNT, CDR2 YENEEA. The CDR3 runs to 15 residues. Trimming shortened V by 1 base and J by 3 bases, and 10 bases separated the two germline ends. CDR3 protein: CASSLVGQGYNEQFF. CDR3 in DNA: TGTGCCAGCAGCTTAGTGGGGCAGGGCTACAATGAGCAGTTCTTC.

The rearrangement joins TRBV21-1 to TRBJ1-6. TRBV21-1 is annotated as a pseudogene. The CDR3 runs to 16 residues. CDR3 sequence: CASSPKVVGFNSPLHF. CDR3 bases: TGTGCCAGCAGTCCAAAGGTGGTAGGGTTCAATTCACCCCTCCACTTT.

V gene TRBV19 combines with J gene TRBJ1-1; 8 bases are shared with TRBD1. This CDR3 comprises 14 residues. The trim removed 8 bases at V and 0 bases at J, leaving 5 bases unmatched. CDR1 and CDR2 (germline): LNHDA, SQIVND (reference sequence). The chain's CDR3 is CASENRGMNTEAFF. The CDR3 nucleotides read TGTGCCAGTGAGAACAGGGGGATGAACACTGAAGCTTTCTTT.

Remarks on this clone: The junction shows a germline mismatch at one end, possibly a read error. The chain employs TRBV2 and TRBJ2-1; D may be TRBD1 (6 bases). This CDR3 comprises 13 residues. Germline V gene data show CDR1 as SNHLY and CDR2 as FYNNEI. The CDR3: CASQGYSNNEQFF. DNA of the CDR3: TGTGCCAGCCAGGGGTACTCCAACAATGAGCAGTTCTTC.

The chain joins TRBV18 to TRBJ2-7; 9 bases fit TRBD1. The V segment lost 5 bases and the J segment 7 bases; nucleotides outside the gene matches: 6. Germline V gene lookup returns CDR1 KGHSH and CDR2 LQKENI. The CDR3 length is 13 residues. The CDR3 nucleotides read TGTGCCAGCTCATCACAGGGGGCTAGGGAGCAGTACTTC. The encoded protein is CASSSQGAREQYF.

In DNA form, the CDR3 reads TGCGCCAGCAGCTTCGTTCAGGGAGGCAATTCACCCCTCCACTTT. Translated, it gives CASSFVQGGNSPLHF. The rearrangement joins TRBV5-1 to TRBJ1-6; D possibly corresponds to TRBD1 (5 bases). V was cut by 2 bases and J by 7 bases, with 13 bases left in between. CDR3 size: 15 residues. Per the germline V gene, CDR1 is SGHRS and CDR2 is YFSETQ.

This clone was seen more than once but under ten times. The gene calls are TRBV5-4 and TRBJ2-7; a possible D gene is TRBD1 (7 bases). V lost 4 bases to trimming and J lost 9 bases, with 23 bases between them. CDR1 is SGHNT and CDR2 is YYREEE in the germline V gene (reference sequence). The CDR3 loop spans 15 amino acids. Here the CDR3 DNA reads TGTGCCAGCAGCACGGAGGGGGCAGACCGAACGTCGCAGTACTTC. Protein: CASSTEGADRTSQYF. Variable domain in full (rest from reference TRBV5-4 and TRBJ2-7): ETGVTQSPTHLIKTRGQQVTLRCSSQSGHNTVSWYQQALGQGPQFIFQYYREEENGRGNFPPRFSGLQFPNYSSELNVNALELDDSALYLCASSTEGADRTSQYFGPGTRLTVT.

The chain recombines TRBV7-2 with TRBJ2-2; TRBD1 aligns across 7 bases. The V gene end was trimmed by 2 bases and the J gene end by 5 bases; junction bases not matched to a gene: 11. The CDR3 loop spans 17 amino acids. Germline-derived CDR1 and CDR2 are SGHTA and FQGNSA. Written as DNA, the CDR3 is TGTGCCAGCAGCTTAAGGTCACAGGGGTTTGGAACCGGGGAGCTGTTTTTT. It yields the protein CASSLRSQGFGTGELFF.

The chain combines TRBV5-4 with TRBJ2-3; D gene ambiguous. CDR3 length equals 15 residues. V was pared by 5 bases and J by 2 bases, with 15 bases between. CDR1 and CDR2 from the germline V gene are SGHNT and YYREEE (reference sequence). Written as DNA, the CDR3 is TGTGCCAGCAGGTCCCCTCTAGACCTCACAGATACGCAGTATTTT. It yields the protein CASRSPLDLTDTQYF. The full variable domain, its missing parts supplied by reference TRBV5-4 and TRBJ2-3, is ETGVTQSPTHLIKTRGQQVTLRCSSQSGHNTVSWYQQALGQGPQFIFQYYREEENGRGNFPPRFSGLQFPNYSSELNVNALELDDSALYLCASRSPLDLTDTQYFGPGTRLTVL.

V usage is TRBV5-6 and J usage is TRBJ1-5; no reliable D call. The V gene's germline CDR1 is SGHDT and CDR2 YYEEEE. The CDR3 has 14 amino acids. V lost 4 bases, J lost 4 bases, and 12 bases lay in between. CDR3 DNA: TGTGCCAGCAGCCATCAGGCCTTAAATCAGCCCCAGCATTTT. Translated: CASSHQALNQPQHF.

This clone was recorded only once. The chain is built from TRBV4-2 and TRBJ1-2; perhaps TRBD1 as D (5 bases). CDR3 size: 15 residues. The V gene's germline CDR1 is LGHNA and CDR2 YNFKEQ. Deletions cut 0 bases from V and 7 bases from J, with 15 bases between. The CDR3 region has the DNA TGTGCCAGCAGCCAAGATCAGGGCAGGGAAGGTGGCTACACCTTC. Its protein is CASSQDQGREGGYTF.

The chain carries TRBV9 and TRBJ2-3, with 9 bases matching TRBD2. There are 16 residues in the CDR3. The V segment lost 4 bases and the J segment 1 base; nucleotides outside the gene matches: 7. CDR1 and CDR2 from the germline V gene are SGDLS and YYNGEE. Here the CDR3 reads CASSSRRLAGTDTQYF. The CDR3 nucleotides are TGTGCCAGCAGCTCTCGGCGACTAGCGGGCACAGATACGCAGTATTTT.

This clone was observed once. The rearrangement links TRBV5-6 to TRBJ1-2; D is possibly TRBD1 (5 bases). This CDR3 has 14 amino acids. Germline V gene sequence: CDR1 SGHDT, CDR2 YYEEEE. Trimming removed 1 base from V and 3 bases from J, with 10 bases in between. DNA for the CDR3: TGTGCCAGCAGCTTGCTGCAGACAGACTATGGCTACACCTTC. The encoded protein is CASSLLQTDYGYTF. Filled out from reference TRBV5-6 and TRBJ1-2, the complete variable domain reads DAGVTQSPTHLIKTRGQQVTLRCSPKSGHDTVSWYQQALGQGPQFIFQYYEEEERQRGNFPDRFSGHQFPNYSSELNVNALLLGDSALYLCASSLLQTDYGYTFGSGTRLTVV.

The V gene is TRBV10-3, the J gene TRBJ2-7; perhaps TRBD1 as D (6 bases). Germline V gene data show CDR1 as ENHRY and CDR2 as SYGVKD. Trimming took 5 bases from V and 2 from J, leaving 19 bases between them. This CDR3 spans 16 amino acids. The CDR3 bases are TGTGCCATCAGTTCCCTACAGGGTGGGAGTCCCTACGAGCAGTACTTC. Encoded protein: CAISSLQGGSPYEQYF.

This chain connects TRBV25-1 to TRBJ1-5; D gene ambiguous. CDR3 size: 17 residues. V was pared by 3 bases and J by 1 base, with 16 bases between. In germline, CDR1 is MGHDK, CDR2 SYGVNS. The CDR3 loop reads CASSETGGDWSNQPQHF. The CDR3 coding sequence is TGTGCCAGCAGTGAGACGGGCGGAGACTGGAGCAATCAGCCCCAGCATTTT.